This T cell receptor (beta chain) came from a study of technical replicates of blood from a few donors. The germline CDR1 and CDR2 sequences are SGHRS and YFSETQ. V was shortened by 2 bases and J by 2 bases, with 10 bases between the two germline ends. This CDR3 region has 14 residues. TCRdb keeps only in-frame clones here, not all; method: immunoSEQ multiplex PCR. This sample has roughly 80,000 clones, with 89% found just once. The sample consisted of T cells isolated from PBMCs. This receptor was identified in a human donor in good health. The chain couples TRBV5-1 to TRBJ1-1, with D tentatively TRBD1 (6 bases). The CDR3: CASSLGQPNTEAFF. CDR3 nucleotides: TGCGCCAGCAGCTTAGGACAGCCTAACACTGAAGCTTTCTTT. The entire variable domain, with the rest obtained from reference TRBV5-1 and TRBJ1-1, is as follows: KAGVTQTPRYLIKTRGQQVTLSCSPISGHRSVSWYQQTPGQGLQFLFEYFSETQRNKGNFPGRFSGRQFSNSRSEMNVSTLELGDSALYLCASSLGQPNTEAFFGQGTRLTVV.